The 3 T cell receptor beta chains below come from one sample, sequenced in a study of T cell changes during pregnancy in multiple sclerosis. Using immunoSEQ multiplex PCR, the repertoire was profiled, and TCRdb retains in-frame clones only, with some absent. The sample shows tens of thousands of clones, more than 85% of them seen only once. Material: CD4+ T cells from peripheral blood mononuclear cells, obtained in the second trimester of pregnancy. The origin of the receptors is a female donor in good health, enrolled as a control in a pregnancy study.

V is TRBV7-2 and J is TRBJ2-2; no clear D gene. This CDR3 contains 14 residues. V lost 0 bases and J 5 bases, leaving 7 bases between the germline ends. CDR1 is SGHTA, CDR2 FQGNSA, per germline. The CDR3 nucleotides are TGTGCCAGCAGCTTAGCCCTCCGGACCGGGGAGCTGTTTTTT. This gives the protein CASSLALRTGELFF.

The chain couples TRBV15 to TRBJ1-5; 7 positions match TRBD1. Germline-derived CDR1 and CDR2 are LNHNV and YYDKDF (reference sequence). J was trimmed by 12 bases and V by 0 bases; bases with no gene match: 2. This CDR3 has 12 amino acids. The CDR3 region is CATSRDGTVQHF. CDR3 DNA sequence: TGTGCCACCAGCAGAGATGGGACAGTCCAGCATTTT.

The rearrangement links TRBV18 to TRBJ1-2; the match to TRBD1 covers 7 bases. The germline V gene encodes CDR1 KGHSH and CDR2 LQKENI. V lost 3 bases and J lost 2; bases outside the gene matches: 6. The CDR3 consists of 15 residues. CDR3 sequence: CASSPDTGQNYGYTF. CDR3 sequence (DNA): TGTGCCAGCTCACCTGACACGGGACAGAACTATGGCTACACCTTC.